The T cell receptor beta chain under discussion was sequenced for a study of T cells in Graves' hyperthyroidism and ophthalmopathy. Amplification targeted TCR beta CDR3 regions from RNA transcripts. The HTBI primer set served for first-round RT-PCR of the TCR CDR3. TCRdb used MiXCR to reprocess the multiplex PCR reads, holding one entry per CDR3 protein. The profile shows a few hundred thousand distinct CDR3 sequences, under 15% of them singletons. In its sample, this clonotype was seen a few times. The V end lost 0 bases, the J end lost 7 bases, and 15 bases lay between the germline ends. The germline gives CDR1 SGHRS, CDR2 YFSETQ. This CDR3 has 15 amino acids.

This clonotype originated in a woman aged 30 to 39 with Graves' hyperthyroidism. This rearrangement joins TRBV5-1 to TRBJ2-3; D call uncertain. Specimen: blood. As DNA, the CDR3 is TGCGCCAGCAGCTTGGGTTTCGGAGACAAAAATACGCAGTATTTT. It encodes CASSLGFGDKNTQYF. Drawing the rest from reference TRBV5-1 and TRBJ2-3, the complete variable domain is KAGVTQTPRYLIKTRGQQVTLSCSPISGHRSVSWYQQTPGQGLQFLFEYFSETQRNKGNFPGRFSGRQFSNSRSEMNVSTLELGDSALYLCASSLGFGDKNTQYFGPGTRLTVL.